The 32 T cell receptor beta chains below were found in one sample sequenced in a study of blood T cell repertoires in COVID-19. Sequencing was performed with immunoSEQ multiplex PCR; in TCRdb, only in-frame clones are kept and a portion is missing. The repertoire consists of about 170,000 clones, with about 85% occurring once and the leading ten covering 6.9%. The specimen sequenced was peripheral blood. The source of these receptors is a man at least 80 years old with COVID-19, enrolled during active disease.

The chain combines TRBV20-1 with TRBJ1-1, with D unclear. The V gene lost 3 bases and the J gene lost 5 bases, with 10 bases spanning the gap. Germline-derived CDR1 and CDR2 are DFQATT and SNEGSKA (reference sequence). The CDR3 is made up of 12 amino acids. This CDR3 reads CSASQVDTEAFF. Written as DNA, the CDR3 is TGCAGTGCTAGTCAGGTCGATACTGAAGCTTTCTTT.

This sequence joins TRBV6-5 and TRBJ2-1, with D hard to call. CDR1 and CDR2 from the germline V gene are MNHEY and SVGAGI. Trimming removed 0 bases from V and 5 bases from J, with 8 bases in between. The CDR3 is made up of 14 amino acids. The CDR3 spells CASSYSGSNNEQFF. The CDR3 nucleotides read TGTGCCAGCAGTTACTCGGGCAGTAACAATGAGCAGTTCTTC.

The chain has TRBV18 and TRBJ2-2; D remains unclear. With 5 bases removed from V and 4 bases from J, the gap between germline ends came to 14 bases. Germline V gene sequence: CDR1 KGHSH, CDR2 LQKENI. There are 15 residues in the CDR3. CDR3 amino acids: CASSSDIRFTGELFF. The CDR3 nucleotides are TGTGCCAGCTCATCTGACATTAGATTCACCGGGGAGCTGTTTTTT.

The V and J genes are TRBV5-6 and TRBJ1-4; D is ambiguous. The V end lost 4 bases, the J end lost 4 bases, and 11 bases lay between the germline ends. From germline, CDR1 is SGHDT and CDR2 YYEEEE. The CDR3 length is 14 residues. The CDR3, as DNA: TGTGCCAGCAGCGTGACAAGGCTTAATGAAAAACTGTTTTTT. Translated, it gives CASSVTRLNEKLFF.

The chain employs TRBV3-1 (or the pseudogene TRBV3-2) and TRBJ2-5, with 8 bases matching TRBD2. Germline CDR1 and CDR2: LGHDT and YNNKEL (reference sequence). V lost 1 base to trimming and J lost 6 bases; unmatched junction nucleotides: 10. This CDR3 is 16 amino acids long. The CDR3 DNA is TGTGCCAGCAGCCAAGGGGTAGCGGGGAAAATAAAGACCCAGTACTTC. Protein product: CASSQGVAGKIKTQYF.

V gene TRBV7-2 combines with J gene TRBJ2-7, with 11 bases fitting TRBD2. CDR1 is SGHTA, CDR2 FQGNSA, per germline. Unmatched junction bases numbered 17, after V lost 4 bases and J lost 3 bases. The length of the CDR3 is 19 residues. CDR3 sequence (DNA): TGTGCCAGCAGCTCGATAGGGGCCAAGGCTAGCGGGGGGCACTACGAGCAGTACTTC. This translates into CASSSIGAKASGGHYEQYF.

This clone showed up just a few times. This chain joins TRBV9 and TRBJ1-4, with unresolved D. CDR3 length equals 15 residues. CDR1 is SGDLS and CDR2 is YYNGEE in the germline V gene. The V and J ends lost 0 bases and 4 bases respectively, with 10 bases between them. The CDR3 region has the DNA TGTGCCAGCAGCGTAGCCGCCAGAAATAATGAAAAACTGTTTTTT. This translates into CASSVAARNNEKLFF. The full variable domain, in which reference TRBV9 and TRBJ1-4 provide the parts outside the CDR3, is DSGVTQTPKHLITATGQRVTLRCSPRSGDLSVYWYQQSLDQGLQFLIQYYNGEERAKGNILERFSAQQFPDLHSELNLSSLELGDSALYFCASSVAARNNEKLFFGSGTQLSVL.

The chain carries TRBV19 and TRBJ2-3; D remains ambiguous. Trimming removed 8 bases from V and 0 bases from J, with 18 bases in between. The CDR3 consists of 16 residues. CDR1 and CDR2 from the germline V gene are LNHDA and SQIVND (reference sequence). The CDR3 DNA sequence: TGTGCCAGTGGGTTGTACAGCTCTCCTAGCACAGATACGCAGTATTTT. It yields the protein CASGLYSSPSTDTQYF.

This chain links TRBV10-3 with TRBJ1-3, with D tentatively TRBD1 (6 bases). CDR3 length: 15 amino acids. Trimming shortened V by 6 bases and J by 3 bases, and 15 bases separated the two germline ends. CDR1 ENHRY and CDR2 SYGVKD come from the germline V gene. CDR3 bases: TGTGCCATCAGCGGGGGGCATTGGAATGGAAACACCATATATTTT. Translation gives CAISGGHWNGNTIYF.

The chain joins TRBV19 to TRBJ2-7, with 9 bases identical to TRBD1. The germline gives CDR1 LNHDA, CDR2 SQIVND (reference sequence). V lost 1 base, J lost 1 base, and 2 bases stayed unmatched. There are 15 residues in the CDR3. The CDR3 DNA reads as TGTGCCAGTAGTATAGGACAGGGGGGATCCTACGAGCAGTACTTC. It is translated as CASSIGQGGSYEQYF. The whole variable domain, filled in from reference TRBV19 and TRBJ2-7, reads DGGITQSPKYLFRKEGQNVTLSCEQNLNHDAMYWYRQDPGQGLRLIYYSQIVNDFQKGDIAEGYSVSREKKESFPLTVTSAQKNPTAFYLCASSIGQGGSYEQYFGPGTRLTVT.

The chain joins TRBV4-1 to TRBJ2-2; 8 positions match TRBD1. The CDR3 has 16 residues. Germline CDR1 MGHRA, CDR2 YSYEKL. The junction had 8 bases not matched to a gene; V was cut back by 4 bases and J by 4 bases. CDR3 region: CASSPNTGGITGELFF. CDR3 nucleotides: TGCGCCAGCAGCCCCAATACAGGGGGAATCACCGGGGAGCTGTTTTTT.

Here the CDR3 DNA reads TGTGCCAGCAGCCAAGATTGGAGGGGCAACTATGGCTACACCTTC. Amino acid sequence: CASSQDWRGNYGYTF. The chain employs TRBV14 and TRBJ1-2, with a possible D match to TRBD1 (5 bases). The germline CDR1 and CDR2 sequences are SGHDN and FVKESK. The CDR3 has 15 amino acids. The V end was cut by 0 bases, the J end by 2 bases, with 10 bases between. Looking up the rest from reference TRBV14 and TRBJ1-2 gives the full variable domain: EAGVTQFPSHSVIEKGQTVTLRCDPISGHDNLYWYRRVMGKEIKFLLHFVKESKQDESGMPNNRFLAERTGGTYSTLKVQPAELEDSGVYFCASSQDWRGNYGYTFGSGTRLTVV.

To note about this clone: Other nucleotide sequences from this sample produce the same CDR3. CDR3 residues: CASSFQGADTQYF. Written as DNA, the CDR3 is TGTGCCAGCAGCTTCCAGGGGGCAGATACGCAGTATTTT. The genes are TRBV7-2 and TRBJ2-3; 7 bases agree with TRBD1. The CDR3 sequence is 13 residues long. The germline gives CDR1 SGHTA, CDR2 FQGNSA. V was clipped by 3 bases and J by 4 bases; unmatched bases: 1.

This clone was recorded once. The chain couples TRBV29-1 to TRBJ1-3; a possible D gene is TRBD1 (6 bases). Germline loops: CDR1 SQVTM, CDR2 ANQGSEA. Trimming cost V 6 bases and J 0 bases, with 12 bases left between them. The CDR3 has 14 amino acids. CDR3 loop: CSVMTGYSGNTIYF. The CDR3 bases are TGCAGCGTAATGACAGGCTACTCTGGAAACACCATATATTTT.

The chain recombines TRBV19 with TRBJ1-1, with 10 bases identical to TRBD1. Germline loops: CDR1 LNHDA, CDR2 SQIVND (reference sequence). The V gene end was trimmed by 5 bases and the J gene end by 0 bases; junction bases not matched to a gene: 3. The CDR3 is 15 amino acids. CDR3 bases: TGTGCCAGTAGTCCCGACAGGGGGCTGAACACTGAAGCTTTCTTT. Amino acid sequence: CASSPDRGLNTEAFF.

The V gene is TRBV5-4, the J gene TRBJ1-6; D is ambiguous. CDR3 length: 14 residues. Trimming took off 0 bases at V and 8 bases at J, with 9 bases between the two ends. Germline-derived CDR1 and CDR2 are SGHNT and YYREEE (reference sequence). CDR3 protein: CASSLDRSDSPLHF. DNA of the CDR3: TGTGCCAGCAGCTTGGACAGATCGGATTCACCCCTCCACTTT.

The chain joins TRBV10-3 to TRBJ2-2, with D possibly TRBD2 on 5 matching bases. This CDR3 is 14 amino acids long. The V end was cut by 3 bases, the J end by 1 base, with 6 bases between. Germline V gene sequence: CDR1 ENHRY, CDR2 SYGVKD. The CDR3 region has the DNA TGTGCCATCAGTGACGGAGGGAACACCGGGGAGCTGTTTTTT. It codes for CAISDGGNTGELFF.

The chain is built from TRBV6-2 or TRBV6-3 and TRBJ1-1; the D gene is possibly TRBD1 (5 bases). The CDR3 length is 12 residues. Germline CDR1 reads MNHEY; CDR2 reads SVGEGT. V lost 5 bases, J lost 3 bases, and 7 bases lay in between. The CDR3 nucleotides read TGTGCCAGCAGTACGGGGGACACTGAAGCTTTCTTT. This codes for CASSTGDTEAFF.

The V call is TRBV29-1, the J call TRBJ2-3; D not resolved. Germline loops: CDR1 SQVTM, CDR2 ANQGSEA. The CDR3 contains 13 residues. V lost 2 bases, J lost 0 bases, and 6 bases lay in between. Written as DNA, the CDR3 is TGCAGCGTTGAACAGGCAAGCACAGATACGCAGTATTTT. This translates into CSVEQASTDTQYF.

The rearrangement uses TRBV19 and TRBJ1-1; TRBD1 matches at 9 bases. After removal of 4 bases from V and 0 bases from J, the junction contained 3 bases not matched to a gene. CDR1 is LNHDA, CDR2 SQIVND, per germline (reference sequence). The CDR3 contains 15 residues. CDR3 sequence: CASSTRTGVNTEAFF. In DNA form, the CDR3 reads TGTGCCAGTAGTACCCGGACAGGGGTGAACACTGAAGCTTTCTTT.

This clone is termed medium-sized (0.01 to 0.1%). V is TRBV4-2 and J is TRBJ2-7; 10 nucleotides align to TRBD2. This CDR3 is 16 amino acids long. V shed 1 base and J 2 bases; nucleotides not matched to a gene: 5. The germline V gene has CDR1 LGHNA and CDR2 YNFKEQ. CDR3: CASSQALAGDTYEQYF. CDR3 DNA sequence: TGTGCCAGCAGCCAAGCCCTAGCGGGGGACACCTACGAGCAGTACTTC.

The CDR3 loop is CASRRQSGDTEAFF. The CDR3 bases are TGTGCCAGCAGAAGACAGAGTGGTGACACTGAAGCTTTCTTT. The chain uses TRBV7-2 and TRBJ1-1, with a possible D match to TRBD1 (5 bases). The CDR3 consists of 14 residues. Trimming took off 6 bases at V and 3 bases at J, with 14 bases between the two ends. Germline V lookup: CDR1 SGHTA, CDR2 FQGNSA. The full variable domain, rest sourced from reference TRBV7-2 and TRBJ1-1, is GAGVSQSPSNKVTEKGKDVELRCDPISGHTALYWYRQSLGQGLEFLIYFQGNSAPDKSGLPSDRFSAERTGGSVSTLTIQRTQQEDSAVYLCASRRQSGDTEAFFGQGTRLTVV.

The rearrangement uses TRBV4-1 and TRBJ2-3; perhaps TRBD1 as D (6 bases). V lost 0 bases, J lost 1 base, and 8 bases lay in between. The CDR3 is 15 amino acids. Germline lookup yields CDR1 MGHRA and CDR2 YSYEKL. CDR3 loop: CASSQDRGGTDTQYF. In DNA, the CDR3 is TGCGCCAGCAGCCAAGACAGGGGTGGCACAGATACGCAGTATTTT.

V usage is TRBV18 and J usage is TRBJ1-1; no clear D. The CDR3 sequence is 17 residues long. V lost 3 bases and J lost 6, with 23 bases in between. Germline CDR1 is KGHSH and CDR2 is LQKENI. CDR3 in amino acids: CASSPPVRRPGRAEAFF. CDR3 coding DNA: TGTGCCAGCTCACCCCCGGTGAGGAGGCCAGGACGCGCTGAAGCTTTCTTT.

V usage is TRBV2 and J usage is TRBJ1-6; D remains ambiguous. The CDR3 extends over 17 amino acids. CDR1 and CDR2 (germline): SNHLY, FYNNEI. V lost 4 bases and J lost 5, with 18 bases in between. CDR3 residues: CASSVRLRATNNSPLHF. DNA of the CDR3: TGTGCCAGCAGTGTTCGGTTGAGGGCGACCAATAATTCACCCCTCCACTTT.

The chain couples TRBV4-3 to TRBJ1-3; possible D gene TRBD1, 6 bases. The CDR3 consists of 17 residues. Trimming removed 0 bases from V and 4 bases from J, with 16 bases in between. The germline gives CDR1 LGHNA, CDR2 YSLEER. The CDR3 DNA reads as TGCGCCAGCAGCCAAGATAATCGAGCGGGGGCGGGAAACACCATATATTTT. Translated, it gives CASSQDNRAGAGNTIYF.

Note on this clone: Sequence at one end of the junction differs from germline and may be a read error. V and J are TRBV5-1 and TRBJ2-7, with 10 bases fitting TRBD1. CDR1 is SGHRS and CDR2 is YFSETQ in the germline V gene. The CDR3 is 18 amino acids. The CDR3 is CASRLGPPDRGPTYEQYF. The CDR3 region has the DNA TGCGCCAGCAGGTTGGGGCCCCCAGACAGGGGGCCTACCTACGAGCAGTACTTC. The whole variable domain, filled in from reference TRBV5-1 and TRBJ2-7, reads KAGVTQTPRYLIKTRGQQVTLSCSPISGHRSVSWYQQTPGQGLQFLFEYFSETQRNKGNFPGRFSGRQFSNSRSEMNVSTLELGDSALYLCASRLGPPDRGPTYEQYFGPGTRLTVT.

The gene calls are TRBV7-9 and TRBJ1-1, with 9 bases lining up with TRBD1. The J segment lost 0 bases and the V segment lost 4 bases, leaving 6 bases of the junction unmatched. There are 16 residues in the CDR3. The germline V gene encodes CDR1 SEHNR and CDR2 FQNEAQ (reference sequence). Here the CDR3 reads CASSSRQGGLNTEAFF. The CDR3 DNA sequence: TGTGCCAGCAGCTCTCGACAGGGGGGCCTGAACACTGAAGCTTTCTTT.

Notes on this clone: In the same sample, other DNA sequences code for this CDR3. The chain has TRBV11-3 and TRBJ1-1; a possible D gene is TRBD1 (5 bases). Trimming took off 4 bases at V and 6 bases at J, with 12 bases between the two ends. Germline loops: CDR1 SGHNT, CDR2 YENEEA. This CDR3 is built from 13 residues. The CDR3 loop reads CASSSGGEAEAFF. The CDR3 nucleotides read TGTGCCAGCAGCTCCGGGGGGGAAGCTGAAGCTTTCTTT.

V is TRBV4-1 and J is TRBJ2-5, with a weak D call TRBD2 (5 bases). The CDR3 loop spans 15 amino acids. Trimming pared 5 bases from V and 0 bases from J, leaving 13 bases between. Germline lookup yields CDR1 MGHRA and CDR2 YSYEKL. The CDR3 protein is CASSEVEGYQETQYF. DNA for the CDR3: TGCGCCAGCAGCGAGGTTGAGGGATACCAAGAGACCCAGTACTTC.

The chain joins TRBV1 to TRBJ2-7; the table calls TRBD2, which could not be checked here. TRBV1 is a known pseudogene. This CDR3 is built from 15 residues. The CDR3 region is CTSSQVPSGGDEQYF. CDR3 in DNA: TGCACCAGCAGCCAAGTCCCTAGCGGGGGCGACGAGCAGTACTTC.

J is TRBJ1-4 and V is TRBV3-1 (or the pseudogene TRBV3-2), with a possible D match to TRBD1 (5 bases). This CDR3 has 15 amino acids. V dropped 1 base and J dropped 10 bases, with 16 bases sitting between them. Germline V lookup: CDR1 LGHDT, CDR2 YNNKEL (reference sequence). The CDR3 reads CASSQVRGLPGKLFF. The CDR3 coding sequence is TGTGCCAGCAGCCAAGTAAGGGGACTTCCGGGAAAACTGTTTTTT.